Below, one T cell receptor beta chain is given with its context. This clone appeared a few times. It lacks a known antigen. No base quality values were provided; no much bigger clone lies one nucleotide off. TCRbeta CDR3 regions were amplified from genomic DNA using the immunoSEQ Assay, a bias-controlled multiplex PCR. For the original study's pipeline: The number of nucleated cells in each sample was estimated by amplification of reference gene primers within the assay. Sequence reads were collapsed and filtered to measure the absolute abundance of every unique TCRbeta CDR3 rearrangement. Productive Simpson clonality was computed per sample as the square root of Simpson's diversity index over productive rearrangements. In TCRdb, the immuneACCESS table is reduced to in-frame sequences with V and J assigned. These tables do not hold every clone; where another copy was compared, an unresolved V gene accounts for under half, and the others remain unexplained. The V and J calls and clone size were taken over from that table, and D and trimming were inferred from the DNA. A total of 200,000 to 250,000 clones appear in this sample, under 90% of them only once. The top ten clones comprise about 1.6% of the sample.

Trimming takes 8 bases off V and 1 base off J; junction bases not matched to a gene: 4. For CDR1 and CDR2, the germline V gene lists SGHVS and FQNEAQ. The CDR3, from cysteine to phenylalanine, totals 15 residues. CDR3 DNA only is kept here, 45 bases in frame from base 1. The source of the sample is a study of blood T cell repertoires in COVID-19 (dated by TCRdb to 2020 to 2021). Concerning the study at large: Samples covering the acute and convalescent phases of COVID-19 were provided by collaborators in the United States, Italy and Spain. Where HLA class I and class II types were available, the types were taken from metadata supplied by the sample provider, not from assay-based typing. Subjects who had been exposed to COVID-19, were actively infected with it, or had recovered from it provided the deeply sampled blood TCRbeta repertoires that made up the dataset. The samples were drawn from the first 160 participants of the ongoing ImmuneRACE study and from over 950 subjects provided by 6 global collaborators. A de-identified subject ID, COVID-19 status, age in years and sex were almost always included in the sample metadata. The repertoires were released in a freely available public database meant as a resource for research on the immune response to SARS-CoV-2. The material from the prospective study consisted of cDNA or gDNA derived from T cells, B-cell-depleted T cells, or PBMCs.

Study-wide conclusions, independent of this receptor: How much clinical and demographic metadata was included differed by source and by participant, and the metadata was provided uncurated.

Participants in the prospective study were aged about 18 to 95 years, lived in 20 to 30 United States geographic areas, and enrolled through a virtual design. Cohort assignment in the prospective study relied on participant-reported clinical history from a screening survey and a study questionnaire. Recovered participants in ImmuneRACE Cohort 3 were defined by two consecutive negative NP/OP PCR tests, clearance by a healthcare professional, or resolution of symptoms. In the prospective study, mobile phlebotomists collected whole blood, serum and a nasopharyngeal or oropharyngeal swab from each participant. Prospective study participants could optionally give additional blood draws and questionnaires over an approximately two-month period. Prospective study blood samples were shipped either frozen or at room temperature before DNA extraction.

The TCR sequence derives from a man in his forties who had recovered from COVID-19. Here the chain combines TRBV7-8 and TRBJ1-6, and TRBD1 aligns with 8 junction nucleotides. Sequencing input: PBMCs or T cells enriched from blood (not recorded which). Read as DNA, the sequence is TGTGCCAGCTTGGGACAGGCGTCCTATAATTCACCCCTCCACTTT. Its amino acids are CASLGQASYNSPLHF.